Below are 31 T cell receptor beta chains sequenced from a single sample in a study of CD8+ T cells in alopecia areata. RNA was isolated and reverse transcribed to cDNA, the sequencing template. Using immunoSEQ multiplex PCR, the repertoire was profiled, and TCRdb retains in-frame clones only, with some absent. Here the sample spans approximately 150,000 clones, approximately 65% being singletons. Material for sequencing was CD8+ T cells sorted from blood. These receptors were collected from a human donor in good health.

The chain employs TRBV19 and TRBJ2-3; D is uncertain. In germline, CDR1 is LNHDA, CDR2 SQIVND (reference sequence). CDR3 length equals 15 residues. V lost 1 base to trimming and J lost 2 bases, with 10 bases between them. The CDR3 coding sequence is TGTGCCAGTAGTATAGGTAGCCATGTCACAGATACGCAGTATTTT. Amino acids: CASSIGSHVTDTQYF.

The V gene is TRBV9, the J gene TRBJ2-1; the match to TRBD2 covers 10 bases. This CDR3 spans 15 amino acids. Germline lookup yields CDR1 SGDLS and CDR2 YYNGEE. With V trimmed by 0 bases and J by 8 bases, 5 bases remained unmatched. The CDR3 region has the DNA TGTGCCAGCAGCGTAGAGGGACTAGCGTTTCATGAGCAGTTCTTC. This encodes CASSVEGLAFHEQFF.

This clone was seen a handful of times. V usage is TRBV29-1 and J usage is TRBJ1-2; D is possibly TRBD1 (5 bases). V was clipped by 5 bases and J by 8 bases, with 18 bases between them. Germline CDR1 SQVTM, CDR2 ANQGSEA. This CDR3 has 13 residues. The CDR3, as DNA: TGCAGCGTTAAGACGGGGGGGAATGAAGGCTACACCTTC. As protein: CSVKTGGNEGYTF.

The chain has TRBV15 and TRBJ2-1, with TRBD1 matching over 7 bases. The CDR3 has 13 amino acids. The germline V gene encodes CDR1 LNHNV and CDR2 YYDKDF (reference sequence). Trimming took 0 bases from V and 14 from J; bases not matched to a gene: 7. The CDR3 spells CATSRDPGQWKFF. The CDR3, as DNA: TGTGCCACCAGCAGAGACCCGGGACAGTGGAAGTTCTTC.

V gene TRBV19 combines with J gene TRBJ2-1; the match to TRBD2 covers 10 bases. J gave up 6 bases and V 8 bases, and 7 bases lay outside the gene matches. The CDR3 extends over 14 amino acids. Germline lookup yields CDR1 LNHDA and CDR2 SQIVND (reference sequence). This chain's CDR3 is CASASGGIGNEQFF. The CDR3 bases are TGTGCCAGTGCTAGCGGGGGAATTGGCAATGAGCAGTTCTTC.

The chain has TRBV28 and TRBJ1-2; the match to TRBD1 covers 11 bases. The germline CDR1 and CDR2 sequences are MDHEN and SYDVKM. Trimming took 8 bases from V and 2 from J; bases not matched to a gene: 1. The CDR3 spans 13 residues. The DNA of the CDR3 is TGTGCCAGCGGACAGGGGGCCAACTATGGCTACACCTTC. This encodes CASGQGANYGYTF.

The chain joins TRBV9 to TRBJ2-3; maybe TRBD2 (6 bases). Trimming removed 0 bases from V and 2 bases from J, with 13 bases in between. CDR3 length: 16 residues. Germline V lookup: CDR1 SGDLS, CDR2 YYNGEE. CDR3 protein: CASSVGTGGTTDTQYF. The DNA of the CDR3 is TGTGCCAGCAGCGTAGGTACCGGCGGGACCACAGATACGCAGTATTTT.

The rearrangement uses TRBV29-1 and TRBJ2-4; D possibly corresponds to TRBD2 (5 bases). The germline gives CDR1 SQVTM, CDR2 ANQGSEA. Deletions cut 0 bases from V and 0 bases from J, with 9 bases between. The CDR3 runs to 15 residues. CDR3 coding DNA: TGCAGCGTTGAAGAGAGGGTCGGAGCCAAAAACATTCAGTACTTC. Its protein is CSVEERVGAKNIQYF.

The chain combines TRBV30 with TRBJ1-5; 7 bases agree with TRBD1. The junction had 13 bases not matched to a gene; V was cut back by 0 bases and J by 2 bases. This CDR3 region has 18 residues. Per the germline V gene, CDR1 is GTSNPN and CDR2 is SVGIG (reference sequence). The CDR3 DNA reads as TGTGCCTGGAGTGTAGGGGACAGCATTCTTATAGGCAATCAGCCCCAGCATTTT. As protein: CAWSVGDSILIGNQPQHF. Using reference TRBV30 and TRBJ1-5 for the parts outside the CDR3, the full variable domain is SQTIHQWPATLVQPVGSPLSLECTVEGTSNPNLYWYRQAAGRGLQLLFYSVGIGQISSEVPQNLSASRPQDRQFILSSKKLLLSDSGFYLCAWSVGDSILIGNQPQHFGDGTRLSIL.

This clone was seen only once. The rearrangement joins TRBV9 to TRBJ2-6; 11 nucleotides line up with TRBD2. The CDR3 has 18 amino acids. V was clipped by 4 bases and J by 6 bases; unmatched bases: 12. Germline assignment: CDR1 SGDLS and CDR2 YYNGEE. The CDR3 DNA is TGTGCCAGCAGCCCCACTAGCGGGAGCGCCTTGGAGGCCAACGTCCTGACTTTC. This translates into CASSPTSGSALEANVLTF. Using reference TRBV9 and TRBJ2-6 for the parts outside the CDR3, the full variable domain is DSGVTQTPKHLITATGQRVTLRCSPRSGDLSVYWYQQSLDQGLQFLIQYYNGEERAKGNILERFSAQQFPDLHSELNLSSLELGDSALYFCASSPTSGSALEANVLTFGAGSRLTVL.

V usage is TRBV7-9 and J usage is TRBJ2-7; D gene ambiguous. Per the germline V gene, CDR1 is SEHNR and CDR2 is FQNEAQ (reference sequence). V was clipped by 4 bases and J by 5 bases, with 6 bases between them. The CDR3 length is 11 residues. The chain's CDR3 is CASSWGHEQYF. CDR3 nucleotides: TGTGCCAGCAGCTGGGGTCACGAGCAGTACTTC.

Only a few counts were recorded for this clone. The chain joins TRBV29-1 to TRBJ2-2; 7 nucleotides line up with TRBD2. J gave up 4 bases and V 6 bases, and 8 bases lay outside the gene matches. The CDR3 has 14 residues. The germline V gene encodes CDR1 SQVTM and CDR2 ANQGSEA. The CDR3 DNA reads TGCAGCGTCCCCGGACTAGAAGCCACCGGGGAGCTGTTTTTT. As protein: CSVPGLEATGELFF.

The rearrangement links TRBV5-8 to TRBJ2-1; no firm D call. The germline V and J ends were trimmed by 3 bases and 5 bases, with 6 bases remaining between them. Germline CDR1 and CDR2: SGHTS and YDEGEE. The CDR3 is 12 amino acids. In DNA, the CDR3 is TGTGCCAGCAGCTCGTGGAACAATGAGCAGTTCTTC. Its translation: CASSSWNNEQFF.

This clone has just a few counts. This chain connects TRBV15 to TRBJ2-2, with TRBD1 matching over 8 bases. Trimming removed 5 bases from V and 5 bases from J; junction bases left unmatched: 13. This CDR3 has 17 residues. CDR1 is LNHNV and CDR2 is YYDKDF in the germline V gene (reference sequence). CDR3: CATSADLRGQVTGELFF. The DNA for the CDR3 is TGTGCCACCAGCGCGGACCTCAGGGGGCAGGTGACCGGGGAGCTGTTTTTT.

This clone was detected a few times. The chain joins TRBV25-1 to TRBJ2-1, with unresolved D. Germline loops: CDR1 MGHDK, CDR2 SYGVNS. The CDR3 runs 12 residues. The V end was cut by 5 bases, the J end by 5 bases, with 7 bases between. CDR3 sequence reads: CASSSAHNEQFF. The CDR3 DNA sequence: TGTGCCAGCAGTAGCGCGCACAATGAGCAGTTCTTC.

The V call is TRBV13, the J call TRBJ1-2, with D possibly being TRBD1 (5 bases). Germline V gene sequence: CDR1 PRHDT, CDR2 FYEKMQ (reference sequence). CDR3 length: 14 residues. V gave up 4 bases and J gave up 4 bases, with 13 bases separating them. CDR3 protein: CASSSPGHSYGYTF. CDR3 coding DNA: TGTGCCAGCAGCTCCCCCGGACATTCCTATGGCTACACCTTC.

The chain recombines TRBV9 with TRBJ1-4; D gene ambiguous. With 0 bases removed from V and 2 bases from J, the gap between germline ends came to 11 bases. Germline loops: CDR1 SGDLS, CDR2 YYNGEE. The CDR3 extends over 16 amino acids. CDR3 amino acids: CASSVADGVTNEKLFF. Here the CDR3 DNA reads TGTGCCAGCAGCGTAGCTGATGGGGTCACTAATGAAAAACTGTTTTTT.

The chain couples TRBV7-6 to TRBJ2-1; 15 nucleotides agree with TRBD2. V lost 1 base to trimming and J lost 8 bases; unmatched junction nucleotides: 0. The CDR3 spans 15 residues. In germline, CDR1 is SGHVS, CDR2 FNYEAQ. DNA for the CDR3: TGTGCCAGCAGCTTAGGGACTAGCGGGGGGGATGAGCAGTTCTTC. Translated, it gives CASSLGTSGGDEQFF.

V gene TRBV29-1 combines with J gene TRBJ2-7; a possible D gene is TRBD2 (5 bases). Germline CDR1 is SQVTM and CDR2 is ANQGSEA. Deletions cut 4 bases from V and 5 bases from J, with 12 bases between. The CDR3 sequence is 12 residues long. CDR3 sequence (DNA): TGCAGCGTTGGTGGGTTCGGGAACGAGCAGTACTTC. Protein product: CSVGGFGNEQYF.

V is TRBV7-9 and J is TRBJ2-7; no firm D call. V lost 4 bases and J 2 bases, leaving 9 bases between the germline ends. This CDR3 is 13 amino acids long. Germline V lookup: CDR1 SEHNR, CDR2 FQNEAQ (reference sequence). CDR3 in DNA: TGTGCCAGCAGCTCATACGCGGCCTACGAGCAGTACTTC. Amino acids: CASSSYAAYEQYF.

The gene calls are TRBV27 and TRBJ1-1, with 7 bases that match TRBD1. From germline, CDR1 is MNHEY and CDR2 SMNVEV (reference sequence). Trimming took 4 bases from V and 7 from J; bases not matched to a gene: 12. The CDR3 is 15 amino acids. CDR3 amino acids: CASSYGTALVGEAFF. The DNA of the CDR3 is TGTGCCAGCAGTTATGGGACAGCGTTGGTTGGTGAAGCTTTCTTT.

The genes are TRBV29-1 and TRBJ2-7; TRBD2 agrees at 12 bases. The CDR3 sequence is 15 residues long. Per germline, CDR1 SQVTM and CDR2 ANQGSEA. Trimming cost V 3 bases and J 4 bases; bases outside gene matches: 7. Here the CDR3 DNA reads TGCAGCGTTGAGACTAGCGGGAGTCAGGGGTACGAGCAGTACTTC. Translated, it gives CSVETSGSQGYEQYF.

This clone occurred a few times. CDR3 residues: CASSLSGSPSYEQYF. The DNA for the CDR3 is TGTGCCAGCAGCCTAAGCGGGAGTCCGTCCTACGAGCAGTACTTC. The rearrangement links TRBV11-2 to TRBJ2-7; 8 bases are a match to TRBD2. CDR3 length equals 15 residues. With 5 bases clipped from V and 1 base from J, the junction kept 7 bases outside the gene matches. Germline values: CDR1 SGHAT, CDR2 FQNNGV.

The chain employs TRBV25-1 and TRBJ1-1, with D perhaps TRBD1 (6 bases). The CDR3 is made up of 11 amino acids. Between the trimmed V and J ends, which lost 4 bases and 8 bases, there was a span of 8 bases. The germline V gene encodes CDR1 MGHDK and CDR2 SYGVNS. CDR3 in amino acids: CASSVTGEAFF. CDR3 nucleotide sequence: TGTGCCAGCAGTGTTACAGGGGAAGCTTTCTTT.

V and J are TRBV5-5 and TRBJ1-2, with D possibly TRBD1 on 6 matching bases. The V gene lost 0 bases and the J gene lost 4 bases, with 13 bases spanning the gap. This CDR3 is built from 15 residues. Germline CDR1 reads SGHKS; CDR2 reads YYEKEE (reference sequence). This CDR3 reads CASSLDTGRIYGYTF. The CDR3 coding sequence is TGTGCCAGCAGCTTGGATACAGGGCGGATCTATGGCTACACCTTC.

The J gene is TRBJ2-3, the V gene TRBV9; D is ambiguous. Trimming left V 0 bases short and J 6 bases short, with 8 bases between. CDR1 and CDR2 from the germline V gene are SGDLS and YYNGEE. The CDR3 has 13 residues. In DNA, the CDR3 is TGTGCCAGCAGCGTAGGGACCGTCGATACGCAGTATTTT. Residues: CASSVGTVDTQYF.

This sequence joins TRBV5-1 and TRBJ2-2, with 7 bases aligning to TRBD1. The V gene end was trimmed by 3 bases and the J gene end by 2 bases; junction bases not matched to a gene: 10. The CDR3 loop spans 17 amino acids. The germline CDR1 and CDR2 sequences are SGHRS and YFSETQ. The CDR3 DNA sequence: TGCGCCAGCAGCTCGTCTCCCGGGACAGCCAACACCGGGGAGCTGTTTTTT. This encodes CASSSSPGTANTGELFF.

The chain employs TRBV30 and TRBJ2-7; D unclear. CDR1 is GTSNPN, CDR2 SVGIG, per germline (reference sequence). The V end lost 0 bases, the J end lost 4 bases, and 7 bases lay between the germline ends. The CDR3 covers 12 residues. CDR3 region: CAWSVTAYEQYF. CDR3 bases: TGTGCCTGGAGTGTTACAGCTTACGAGCAGTACTTC.

Remarks on this clone: One junction end does not reproduce the germline sequence, and a read error may be involved. The chain recombines TRBV29-1 with TRBJ2-5; D uncertain. The length of the CDR3 is 11 residues. The germline V gene encodes CDR1 SQVTM and CDR2 ANQGSEA. This CDR3 is CSVEVARVLNF. In DNA, the CDR3 is TGCAGCGTTGAAGTCGCAAGGGTCCTAAACTTC.

This clone occurred a few times. This rearrangement joins TRBV28 to TRBJ1-1; 9 bases are shared with TRBD1. The J segment lost 6 bases and the V segment lost 5 bases, leaving 10 bases of the junction unmatched. The germline CDR1 and CDR2 sequences are MDHEN and SYDVKM. The CDR3 length is 15 residues. The CDR3 protein is CASSPGTGRAPEAFF. In nucleotides, the CDR3 is TGTGCCAGCAGTCCCGGGACAGGGAGGGCCCCTGAAGCTTTCTTT. The variable domain in full, completed from reference TRBV28 and TRBJ1-1, reads DVKVTQSSRYLVKRTGEKVFLECVQDMDHENMFWYRQDPGLGLRLIYFSYDVKMKEKGDIPEGYSVSREKKERFSLILESASTNQTSMYLCASSPGTGRAPEAFFGQGTRLTVV.

The CDR3 nucleotides read TGTGCCAGCGGCAGCGGGACCCAGTACTTC. It translates to CASGSGTQYF. This chain joins TRBV11-2 and TRBJ2-5, with TRBD2 as a possible D gene (5 bases). The CDR3 spans 10 residues. The V gene lost 8 bases and the J gene lost 7 bases, with 8 bases spanning the gap. CDR1 and CDR2 from the germline V gene are SGHAT and FQNNGV.